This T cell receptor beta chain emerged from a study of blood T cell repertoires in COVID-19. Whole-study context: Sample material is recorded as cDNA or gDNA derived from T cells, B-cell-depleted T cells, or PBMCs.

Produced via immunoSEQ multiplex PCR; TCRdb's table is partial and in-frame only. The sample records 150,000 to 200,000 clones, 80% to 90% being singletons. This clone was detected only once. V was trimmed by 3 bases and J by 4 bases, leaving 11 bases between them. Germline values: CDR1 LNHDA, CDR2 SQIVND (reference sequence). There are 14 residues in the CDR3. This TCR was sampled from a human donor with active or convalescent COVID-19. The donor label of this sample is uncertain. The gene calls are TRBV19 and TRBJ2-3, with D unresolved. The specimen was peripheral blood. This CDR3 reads CASSMGSKADTQYF. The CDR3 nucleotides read TGTGCCAGTAGTATGGGTAGCAAGGCAGATACGCAGTATTTT. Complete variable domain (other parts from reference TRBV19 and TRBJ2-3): DGGITQSPKYLFRKEGQNVTLSCEQNLNHDAMYWYRQDPGQGLRLIYYSQIVNDFQKGDIAEGYSVSREKKESFPLTVTSAQKNPTAFYLCASSMGSKADTQYFGPGTRLTVL.